Below, 15 T cell receptor beta chains from the same sample are listed, as sequenced in a study of blood T cells in healthy people across ages. Sample-barcoded 5' priming and a J-beta primer mix drove a second PCR of roughly 6 to 12 cycles. TCRdb ran MiXCR on the 5' RACE reads and lists one entry per CDR3 protein. The repertoire holds over 1,200,000 distinct CDR3 sequences, around 55% seen once, with over 6.5% in the top ten. Sequencing was performed on blood. These TCRs come from a man aged 18 to 30 in good health.

This clonotype was counted only a few times. A clone one base away is much larger, so this may be a read error. For the CDR3, the DNA is TGCAGTGCCCCATCCCCGGGACAGTCCTACAATGAGCAGTACTTC. Its protein product is CSAPSPGQSYNEQYF. This chain links TRBV20-1 with TRBJ2-1; 7 bases map to TRBD1. With the DNA end fitting TRBJ2-7 better, the J assignment may be wrong. Looked up from germline, CDR1 is DFQATT and CDR2 is SNEGSKA (reference sequence). CDR3 size: 15 residues.

The V gene is TRBV20-1, the J gene TRBJ2-3, with TRBD1 as a possible D gene (7 bases). Deletions cut 1 base from V and 5 bases from J, with 13 bases between. Germline CDR1 DFQATT, CDR2 SNEGSKA (reference sequence). This CDR3 contains 14 residues. CDR3 sequence reads: CSARAGGIVDTQYF. The CDR3 region has the DNA TGCAGTGCTAGAGCAGGGGGGATAGTAGATACGCAGTATTTT.

This rearrangement joins TRBV13 to TRBJ2-5; 11 nucleotides align to TRBD2. V lost 5 bases to trimming and J lost 1 base; unmatched junction nucleotides: 3. In germline, CDR1 is PRHDT, CDR2 FYEKMQ (reference sequence). The CDR3 is 15 residues long. DNA for the CDR3: TGTGCCAGCAGCCTTAGCGGGGGGGGCCAAGAGACCCAGTACTTC. This encodes CASSLSGGGQETQYF.

The gene calls are TRBV9 and TRBJ2-1; TRBD2 matches at 14 bases. V lost 5 bases to trimming and J lost 8 bases; unmatched junction nucleotides: 9. CDR1 SGDLS and CDR2 YYNGEE come from the germline V gene. The CDR3 is made up of 16 amino acids. The CDR3 loop reads CASRLRTSGGLDEQFF. CDR3 DNA: TGTGCCAGCAGGCTCCGGACTAGCGGGGGGTTGGATGAGCAGTTCTTC. The full variable domain, completed using reference TRBV9 and TRBJ2-1, is DSGVTQTPKHLITATGQRVTLRCSPRSGDLSVYWYQQSLDQGLQFLIQYYNGEERAKGNILERFSAQQFPDLHSELNLSSLELGDSALYFCASRLRTSGGLDEQFFGPGTRLTVL.

This clonotype turned up a few times. J is TRBJ1-2 and V is TRBV19; possibly TRBD1 for D (6 bases). V shed 7 bases and J shed 5 bases, with 11 bases lying between them. Germline V gives CDR1 LNHDA, CDR2 SQIVND (reference sequence). The CDR3 runs 12 residues. CDR3 nucleotide sequence: TGTGCCAGTACTCGGGGGCCGTATGGCTACACCTTC. The encoded protein is CASTRGPYGYTF.

The CDR3 spells CASSRVLSYEQYF. Here the CDR3 DNA reads TGCGCCAGCAGCCGCGTCCTCTCCTACGAGCAGTACTTC. V usage is TRBV4-3 and J usage is TRBJ2-7; D is undetermined. The V end was cut by 4 bases, the J end by 0 bases, with 7 bases between. The germline gives CDR1 LGHNA, CDR2 YSLEER. The CDR3 spans 13 residues.

V is TRBV6-1 and J is TRBJ1-4, with a possible D match to TRBD1 (5 bases). Trimming took 6 bases from V and 3 from J, leaving 17 bases between them. Germline V gives CDR1 MNHNS, CDR2 SASEGT. CDR3 size: 16 residues. This CDR3 reads CASSLGTEGSNEKLFF. CDR3 bases: TGTGCCAGCAGCTTAGGGACGGAGGGTTCTAATGAAAAACTGTTTTTT.

This clonotype showed up just a few times. V usage is TRBV7-2 and J usage is TRBJ2-5; D uncertain. Germline V gene data show CDR1 as SGHTA and CDR2 as FQGNSA. Trimming removed 7 bases from V and 4 bases from J, with 7 bases in between. This CDR3 spans 11 amino acids. The CDR3 sequence: CASNVRETQYF. The CDR3 DNA follows: TGTGCCAGCAACGTGAGAGAGACCCAGTACTTC.

Only one count was recorded for this clonotype. The chain carries TRBV4-2 and TRBJ2-5; 14 nucleotides align to TRBD2. The CDR3 length is 19 residues. Germline CDR1 reads LGHNA; CDR2 reads YNFKEQ. The trim removed 1 base at V and 2 bases at J, leaving 9 bases unmatched. The DNA of the CDR3 is TGTGCCAGCAGCCAAGGGACTAGCGGGGGGACCCAAACACAAGAGACCCAGTACTTC. It is translated as CASSQGTSGGTQTQETQYF.

The chain links TRBV29-1 to TRBJ1-2; D is perhaps TRBD1 (5 bases). Germline V gene lookup returns CDR1 SQVTM and CDR2 ANQGSEA. V was cut by 5 bases and J by 4 bases, with 20 bases left in between. The CDR3 runs 15 residues. CDR3 protein: CSVRAREISRYGYTF. CDR3 nucleotide sequence: TGCAGCGTTAGGGCCAGGGAAATTTCTCGCTATGGCTACACCTTC.

This clonotype has a handful of counts. This rearrangement joins TRBV12-3 or TRBV12-4 to TRBJ2-3, with a weak D call TRBD2 (5 bases). The V gene lost 5 bases and the J gene lost 5 bases, with 14 bases spanning the gap. The CDR3 extends over 14 amino acids. CDR3 residues: CASSPIDGGDTQYF. CDR3 DNA sequence: TGTGCCAGCAGTCCCATTGATGGAGGAGATACGCAGTATTTT.

The CDR3 region is CSSYRLAGPSYEQYF. CDR3 DNA sequence: TGCAGTTCCTACCGACTAGCGGGGCCGTCCTACGAGCAGTACTTC. The chain is built from TRBV20-1 and TRBJ2-7; 11 nucleotides match TRBD2. The CDR3 extends over 15 amino acids. Germline loops: CDR1 DFQATT, CDR2 SNEGSKA (reference sequence). With 8 bases clipped from V and 1 base from J, the junction kept 10 bases outside the gene matches.

As for this clonotype: At one end, the junction sequence differs from germline, possibly due to a read error. The CDR3 nucleotides are TGTGCCAGCAGTTACTCGATAGTACTAAGTGGCCAAGAGACCCAGTACTTC. Residues: CASSYSIVLSGQETQYF. The chain employs TRBV6-4 and TRBJ2-5; no definite D call. This CDR3 is 17 amino acids long. CDR1 and CDR2 from the germline V gene are MRHNA and SNTAGT.

The V call is TRBV4-2, the J call TRBJ1-2, with TRBD1 as a possible D gene (6 bases). Germline V gives CDR1 LGHNA, CDR2 YNFKEQ. The CDR3 length is 13 residues. V lost 3 bases and J 4 bases, leaving 9 bases between the germline ends. The CDR3 nucleotides are TGTGCCAGCAGCCAGGGGACACTCTATGGCTACACCTTC. Protein: CASSQGTLYGYTF.

This chain links TRBV20-1 with TRBJ2-7; TRBD2 matches at 10 bases. This CDR3 is built from 14 residues. Germline V gene data show CDR1 as DFQATT and CDR2 as SNEGSKA (reference sequence). With 5 bases clipped from V and 2 bases from J, the junction kept 6 bases outside the gene matches. CDR3 residues: CSAHGLAAPYEQYF. As DNA, the CDR3 is TGCAGTGCTCATGGACTAGCGGCACCCTACGAGCAGTACTTC.